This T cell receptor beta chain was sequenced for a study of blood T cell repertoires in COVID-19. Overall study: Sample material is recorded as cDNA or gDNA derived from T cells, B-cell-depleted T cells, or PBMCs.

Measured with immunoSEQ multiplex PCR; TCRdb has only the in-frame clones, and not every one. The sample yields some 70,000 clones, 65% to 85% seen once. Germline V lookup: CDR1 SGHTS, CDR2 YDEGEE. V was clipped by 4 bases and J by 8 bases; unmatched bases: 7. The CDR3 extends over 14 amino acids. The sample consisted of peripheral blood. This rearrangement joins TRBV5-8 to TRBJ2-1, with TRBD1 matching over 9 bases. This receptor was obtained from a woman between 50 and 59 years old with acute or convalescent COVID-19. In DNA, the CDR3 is TGTGCCAGCAGCAAGACCGGGACAGGGCATGAGCAGTTCTTC. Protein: CASSKTGTGHEQFF.